Sequencing of this T cell receptor beta chain was carried out in a study of beta chain features in type 1 diabetes (dated by TCRdb to about 2018). Study-wide context: Patients and healthy donors did not differ in mean age, gender distribution, total cell number or subset yield. A total of approximately 100,000,000 sorted cells were examined across all samples, and the number of cells per subset was strongly correlated with RNA yield. Regulatory and stem cell-like memory subsets were isolated from only 8 patients and roughly 8 healthy donors, whereas naive and central memory subsets came from all 28 donors. The study compared the TCRB repertoires of sorted circulating CD4+ T cell subsets in recently diagnosed type 1 diabetes patients with those in matched healthy donors. Study-level results and caveats: At VDJ recombination sites, type 1 diabetes patients had fewer insertions and more deleted nucleotides, which implies abnormalities in thymic rearrangement. Because small numbers of individuals were included in the HLA sub-analyses, any influence of HLA type on TCRB rearrangement was left unresolved. The naive, central memory and regulatory TCRB repertoires appeared to resemble one another more closely among patients than among healthy donors. PCR might favor shorter templates, but patient and control samples were amplified and corrected together, so any skew would affect both groups equally. Because cDNA was sequenced instead of genomic DNA, highly expressing activated cells could be over-represented, though the groups showed no difference in activation or CD3 levels. In all four CD4+ subsets, TCRB CDR3 length was moderately but significantly shorter in type 1 diabetes patients.

A single peripheral blood draw of about 120 mL on average was collected from each donor into heparinised tubes. A BD FACSAria II was used to sort naive, central memory, regulatory and stem cell-like memory CD4+ T cells with a panel that included CD45RO, CCR7, CD25, CD127, CD95 and CD27. All sorted populations exceeded 98% purity. PBMCs were separated immediately by Lymphoprep density gradient centrifugation and were stained directly, without being cultured. So that batch effects would be minimized, each experiment stained and sorted samples in pairs, pairing one healthy donor with one patient. The High Capacity cDNA Reverse Transcription Kit was used to reverse transcribe all of the isolated RNA, meaning that expressed TCRB transcripts were what got sequenced. Naive, central memory and regulatory T cell samples underwent deep immunoSEQ sequencing, averaging roughly 3.3 million total reads per sample. After sorted cells were lysed in RLT buffer, RNA was extracted with DNase-treated RNeasy Micro or Mini kits, with the choice depending on cell number. Each cell subset was processed on its own to prevent cross-contamination, while patient and healthy donor samples were processed together. The immunoSEQ multiplex PCR was used to amplify TCRB sequences from cDNA, generating 87-bp fragments that spanned the CDR3 region. The amplicons were sequenced using the Illumina HiSeq platform. As for the authors' bioinformatics: PCR bias was computationally corrected using synthetic template baselines, reads within Hamming distance 2 were collapsed, and singletons that could not be merged were discarded. Reads were aligned against IMGT to assign V, D and J genes, CDR3 length and insertions or deletions at six rearrangement sites. Clonotype counts were normalized to sorted cell number within each subset before computing true diversity and Gini coefficients with the tcR R package. The overlap coefficient, calculated on TCRB nucleotide sequences, was used to measure repertoire sharing. As a proxy for the pre-selection repertoire, out-of-frame TCRB sequences from naive cells were analyzed. Not all clones reach the TCRdb copy of this immuneACCESS table, which keeps in-frame sequences only. Checked studies attribute under half of the gap to unresolved V genes and leave the rest unexplained. V and J calls and clone size are as listed in that table; D and trimming were resolved from the DNA. This sample has 300,000 to 350,000 clones in its table, and around a fifth of those were observed once. In total, the top ten clones hold under 0.05% of the sample.

Measured from the cysteine to the phenylalanine, the CDR3 is 13 residues long. Only the CDR3 part of the read is kept: 39 bases, read in frame from the first base. Based on the germline V gene, the CDR1 and CDR2 sequences are LGHNT and FRNRAP. The trim is 1 base for V and 4 bases for J, with a gap of 7 bases between the germline ends. This clone was seen a single time. What antigen it recognizes has not been identified. No base qualities exist here, and no much larger clone lies one base off it. Other DNA sequences in this specimen translate into the identical CDR3. In this chain, TRBV12-5 is recombined with TRBJ1-1; matching of 6 bases hints at TRBD1 as the D gene. The receptor was isolated from a woman in her late teens or twenties in good health. The sequencing input was naive CD4+ T cells from blood. The cell subset or site label, read with the paper, signifies: true naive CD4+ T cells. The DNA sequence follows: TGTGCTAGTGGTTTGGAACAGGGCACTGAAGCTTTCTTT. Translated, this is CASGLEQGTEAFF.